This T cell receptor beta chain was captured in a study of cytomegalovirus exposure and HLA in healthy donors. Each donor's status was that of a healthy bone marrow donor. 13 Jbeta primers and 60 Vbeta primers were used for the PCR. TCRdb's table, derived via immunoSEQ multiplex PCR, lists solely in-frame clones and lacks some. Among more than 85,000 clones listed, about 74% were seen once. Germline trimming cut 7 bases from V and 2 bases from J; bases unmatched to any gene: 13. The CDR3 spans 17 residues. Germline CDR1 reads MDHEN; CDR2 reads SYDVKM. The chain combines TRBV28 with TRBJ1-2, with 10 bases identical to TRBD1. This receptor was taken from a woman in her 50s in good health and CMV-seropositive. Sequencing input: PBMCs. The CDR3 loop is CASIPPGGTGENYGYTF. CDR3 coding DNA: TGTGCCAGCATTCCGCCGGGAGGGACAGGGGAAAACTATGGCTACACCTTC.